This TCR beta chain was sequenced during a study of blood T cell repertoires in COVID-19. About the research overall: From the United States, Italy and Spain came samples of acute and convalescent COVID-19.

Points on this clone: One junction end disagrees with the germline gene, perhaps due to a read error.

This CDR3 spans 14 amino acids. Germline assignment: CDR1 GTSNPN and CDR2 SVGIG (reference sequence). In the study's own analysis: For nucleated cells, counts were estimated from reference gene primer amplification. TCRdb's table, derived via immunoSEQ multiplex PCR, lists solely in-frame clones and lacks some. V, J and clone size were drawn from that table, and D and trimming were deduced from the DNA. The table records over 200,000 clones, 70% to 90% of them present only once. The chain has TRBV30 and TRBJ1-1; D is unresolved. Material for sequencing was peripheral blood. This receptor was identified in a woman younger than 45 who had recovered from COVID-19. The CDR3 sequence is CAWSVETPNNEAFF. CDR3 nucleotides: TGTGCCTGGAGTGTTGAGACACCGAACAATGAAGCTTTCTTT.